The rows below give T cell receptor beta chains drawn from one sample of a study of blood T cell repertoires in COVID-19. Profiled with immunoSEQ multiplex PCR; TCRdb holds only in-frame clones, not every one. The sample has approximately 70,000 clones, more than 80% seen once. Sequencing used peripheral blood. These receptors all stem from an elderly woman with active COVID-19. Each CDR3 is given with its conserved first and last residue. A D gene is named only where the DNA matches it firmly. Size values are once, few and many counts, or a class for expanded clones, and some rows have none.

clone size | J gene | D gene | V gene | CDR3 DNA | CDR3 protein
NA | TRBJ2-3 | NA | TRBV2 | TGTGCCTCCCAAGCCCGTGTGGGCACAGATACGCAGTATTTT | CASQARVGTDTQYF
NA | TRBJ2-5 | TRBD2 | TRBV19 | TGTGCCAGCGGGGGGGAGACCCAGTACTTC | CASGGETQYF
NA | TRBJ1-3 | TRBD1 | TRBV4-2 | TGTGCCAGCAGCTCACCCGGGACAGGGGGTGAAAACACCATATATTTT | CASSSPGTGGENTIYF
NA | TRBJ2-7 | NA | TRBV12-3/TRBV12-4 | TGTGCCAGCAACTACCGACAGGAGTACGAGCAGTACTTC | CASNYRQEYEQYF
NA | TRBJ2-5 | TRBD1 | TRBV11-2 | TGTGCCAGCAGCTTAAGGGGGACCTGGGACAGGGTACAAGAGACCCAGTACTTC | CASSLRGTWDRVQETQYF
NA | TRBJ2-2 | NA | TRBV4-2 | TGTGCCAGCAGCCTCAAGGAGGGGTCCCCGGGACGGACTGTCACCGGGGAGCTGTTTTTT | CASSLKEGSPGRTVTGELFF
NA | TRBJ2-7 | NA | TRBV5-1 | TGCGCCAGCAGCCACCTAGCGAAGAGCTCCTACGAGCAGTACTTC | CASSHLAKSSYEQYF
NA | TRBJ2-5 | TRBD1 | TRBV6-6 | TGTGCCAGCAGTTACCAGGGGGCGTGGGAAGAGACCCAGTACTTC | CASSYQGAWEETQYF
NA | TRBJ2-7 | TRBD1 | TRBV5-1 | TGCGCCAGCAGCGCCGGGACAGTTCTTTACGAGCAGTACTTC | CASSAGTVLYEQYF
NA | TRBJ1-3 | NA | TRBV15 | TGTGCCACCAGCAAGGCTTGGGCGGGGGAAAGAGCTGGAAACACCATATATTTT | CATSKAWAGERAGNTIYF
NA | TRBJ2-1 | NA | TRBV19 | TGTGCCAGTAGTATAGTGGGACTCGCTGACAATGAGCAGTTCTTC | CASSIVGLADNEQFF
NA | TRBJ2-5 | TRBD2 | TRBV7-2 | TGTGCCAGCAGCTTAGTAGCGGGAGGCCCCCGCTGGACCCAGTACTTC | CASSLVAGGPRWTQYF
NA | TRBJ1-1 | NA | TRBV6-5 | TGTGCCAGTGCAGGGGACGGGACTGAAGCTTTCTTT | CASAGDGTEAFF
once | TRBJ2-1 | TRBD1 | TRBV28 | TGTGCCAGCAGTTTATATCCCATAATCGCCCCGGGACAGGGGGACAATGAGCAGTTCTTC | CASSLYPIIAPGQGDNEQFF
NA | TRBJ2-3 | NA | TRBV6-2/TRBV6-3 | TGTGCCAGCAGTCAAGAGGTAGATACGCAGTATTTT | CASSQEVDTQYF
once | TRBJ2-2 | NA | TRBV27 | TGTGCCAGCAGTTTACTAGGTCATACCGGGGAGCTGTTTTTT | CASSLLGHTGELFF
NA | TRBJ2-2 | NA | TRBV5-6 | TGTGCCAGCAGCTGGATCCCGGGGAACACCGGGGAGCTGTTTTTT | CASSWIPGNTGELFF
NA | TRBJ2-3 | TRBD2 | TRBV19 | TGTGCCAGTAGTATGGGCCAAGCGGGGGGTACGCAGTATTTT | CASSMGQAGGTQYF
NA | TRBJ1-1 | NA | TRBV5-6 | TGTGCCAGCAGCTTCATGGGTGGCTCGAGGGGGACTGAAGCTTTCTTT | CASSFMGGSRGTEAFF
NA | TRBJ2-7 | TRBD1 | TRBV28 | TGTGCCAGCTGGGACAGAGGATACGAGCAGTACTTC | CASWDRGYEQYF
NA | TRBJ1-3 | NA | TRBV3-1/TRBV3-2 | TGTGCCAGCAGCCAAGGGGCCCGAAACACCATATATTTT | CASSQGARNTIYF
NA | TRBJ2-7 | TRBD1 | TRBV2 | TGTGCCAGCAGTAAACAGGGGCAACTCTACGAGCAGTACTTC | CASSKQGQLYEQYF
NA | TRBJ2-7 | NA | TRBV9 | TGTGCCAGCAGCGTGTCGGGACAACCATACGAGCAGTACTTC | CASSVSGQPYEQYF
NA | TRBJ2-5 | TRBD1 | TRBV5-4 | TGTGCCAGCAGCAAAGCCGGACAGGCCGTTTATACCCAGTACTTC | CASSKAGQAVYTQYF
NA | TRBJ2-7 | TRBD1 | TRBV11-2 | TGTGCCAGCAGCTCCACCCAGACAGGGTACGAGCAGTACTTC | CASSSTQTGYEQYF
few | TRBJ2-3 | TRBD1 | TRBV7-8 | TGTGCCAGCAGCTTAGTGCCGGGACAGGGGTTGGAAGATACGCAGTATTTT | CASSLVPGQGLEDTQYF